This TCR beta chain is from a study of CD8 T cells in Susac syndrome. From germline, CDR1 is MDHEN and CDR2 SYDVKM. Trimming left V 8 bases short and J 4 bases short, with 17 bases between. The CDR3 covers 14 residues. Points on this clonotype: What it binds is unknown.

From blood CD8+ and CD4+ T cells, the TCR beta chain was sequenced. The multiple sclerosis control group consisted of treatment-naive patients whose relapsing-remitting disease, which was either stable or active, fulfilled revised McDonald criteria. The RNA input was roughly 0.45 to 1 ug, and it was reverse transcribed with random hexamers. Amplification of TCR beta CDR3 across 54 Vbeta and 13 Jbeta was performed with immunoSEQ multiplex PCR. TCRdb reprocessed the immunoSEQ multiplex PCR reads with MiXCR, giving one entry per CDR3 protein. The sample carries about 130,000 distinct CDR3 sequences, roughly 94% recorded once. Study-wide results and caveats: An acknowledgment was made by the study that its TCR sequencing and HLA analysis involved relatively few individuals.

The gene calls are TRBV28 and TRBJ1-2; the D gene is possibly TRBD1 (6 bases). The sequence was collected from a human donor with multiple sclerosis. Sequencing input: CD4+ T cells from PBMCs. CDR3 region: CASQIPRQAYGYTF. Written as DNA, the CDR3 is TGTGCCAGCCAGATACCTCGACAGGCCTATGGCTACACCTTC.